This record concerns one TCR beta chain sequence. It lacks a known antigen. No clone much larger than this one lies a single base away; base qualities are absent. These data are taken from a study of shared clonotypes between healthy human individuals (dated by TCRdb to 2020 to 2022). Some background on the complete study: The cohort comprised two women and a few men aged 18 to 49 years. For each donor, CD4 naive and CD4 memory were each given three plates, CD8 naive was given two plates, and CD8 memory was given one plate. Each donor's leukapheresis produced roughly between roughly 0.94 and 9.5 billion PBMCs. Different laboratories and diverse techniques were used to prepare libraries and sequence TCR repertoires, to increase sequencing depth and limit assay-specific biases. To estimate repertoire size and how much clonotype sharing occurs between individuals, the study deeply sequenced the blood TCR repertoires of roughly 5 healthy adults.

Study-level results and caveats: Higher generation probabilities were observed for clonotypes shared by all four sorted-subset donors than for non-shared clonotypes. Based on pairwise subsampling, the degree of clonotype sharing among donors was expected to be affected by sequencing depth. Rarefaction of sorted-subset datasets indicated incomplete sequencing despite the large sequencing depth. Larger estimated clonotype richness was generally found for naive subsets than for memory subsets. Because the study included a small number of donors, the genetic and exposure-history diversity represented was limited. Only blood was sampled, and tissue TCR repertoires likely differ from those in blood. Sharing across a few donors was observed for about 5% of naive CD4, 3.5% of naive CD8, 2% to 2.5% of memory CD4, and around 0.44% of memory CD8 clonotypes.

TCR CDR3 regions were amplified from genomic DNA by multiplex PCR using the deep immunoSEQ assay. Extracted genomic DNA from each cell subset was distributed evenly across all wells of several immunoSEQ 96-well plates, and each plate was treated as a replicate. For sorted subsets, each replicate PCR was loaded with 200 ng genomic DNA, equivalent to about 30,000 T cell genomes. Purified libraries were measured with a Qubit 3.0 fluorometer, size-checked on a Bioanalyzer 2100, and measured again with the KAPA Library Quantification kit. Every immunoSEQ 96-well plate was sequenced on a dedicated single-read 150-cycle Illumina NextSeq 550 flow cell. From the authors' description of their analysis: Because the immunoSEQ output held only junctional sequences and lacked quality scores, the filtering could not match the filtering applied to full-length reads. To assign V/J genes and CDR3, sequences were annotated against IMGT germline references using PyIR, a Python wrapper for IgBLAST v1.9. Any read was removed if the V/J assignment was weak (E-value above 1e-6), the CDR3 was missing, or the read contained stop codons, out-of-frame junctions, or ambiguous translated residues. A V3J clonotype was defined by an identical inferred V gene, J gene, and CDR3 amino acid sequence. The percentage overlap between two repertoires was calculated by dividing the number of shared unique clonotypes by the size of the smaller repertoire. RTK rarefaction, the Chao1 estimator, and Recon v2.1 estimates of unobserved clonotypes were used to assess repertoire richness. For all TCRbeta clonotypes obtained by the gDNA method from several donors, generation probabilities were computed with OLGA. The source is immuneACCESS, and TCRdb retained only in-frame sequences with V and J called. Part of the clones is not carried over; for the studies checked, unresolved V genes explain less than half of this, and the remainder is unexplained. The DNA was the basis for D and trimming; V, J and clone size are from that table. The sample table contains some 1 million clones; only one count was recorded for about 75% of them. The ten largest clonotypes hold 1.4% to 1.5% of the sample.

The donors were healthy, HIV-negative adults with no recently reported acute infections or vaccinations. Every donor was a Caucasian adult living in Nashville, Tennessee, USA. CD4+ T cells were enriched by magnetic negative selection, after which naive cells were positively selected on CD45RA and the negative fraction was taken as the memory subset. Blood was collected by leukapheresis, and PBMCs were isolated by Ficoll-Histopaque density gradient centrifugation and then cryopreserved in liquid nitrogen vapor phase. Analytical flow cytometry was used to check the purity and quantity of each magnetically sorted T cell population. From each sorted fraction, genomic DNA was isolated and quantified by UV absorbance on a Nanodrop 2000c. Spanning cysteine to phenylalanine, the CDR3 consists of 14 amino acids. The retained sequence is limited to the CDR3, 42 bases, with the frame set at the first base. The junction carries 5 bases between V and J, which are trimmed by 1 base and 1 base respectively. The CDR1 and CDR2 encoded by the germline V gene are SGHDN and FVKESK.

The sample comprised memory CD4+ T cells sorted from blood. The label giving this sample's cell subset or site can be read as: CD45RA-negative fraction. The chain employs TRBV14 and TRBJ1-3, with the D gene not confidently named. The receptor comes from a man younger than 35 in good health. In nucleotide form, the sequence is TGTGCCAGCAGCCAAGTCCCTTCTGGAAACACCATATATTTT. This is translated as CASSQVPSGNTIYF.